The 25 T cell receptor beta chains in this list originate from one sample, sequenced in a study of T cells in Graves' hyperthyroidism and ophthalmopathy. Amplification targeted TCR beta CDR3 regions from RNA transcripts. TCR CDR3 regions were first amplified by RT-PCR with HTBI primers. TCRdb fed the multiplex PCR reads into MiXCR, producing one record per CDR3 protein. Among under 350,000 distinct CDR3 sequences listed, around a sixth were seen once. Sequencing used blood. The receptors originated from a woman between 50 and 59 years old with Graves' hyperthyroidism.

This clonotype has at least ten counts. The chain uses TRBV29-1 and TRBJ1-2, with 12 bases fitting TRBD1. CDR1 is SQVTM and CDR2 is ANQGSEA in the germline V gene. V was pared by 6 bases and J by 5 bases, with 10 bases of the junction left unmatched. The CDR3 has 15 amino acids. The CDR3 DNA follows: TGCAGCGTGGCCGCGGTGGGACAGGGGGCATATGGCTACACCTTC. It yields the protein CSVAAVGQGAYGYTF.

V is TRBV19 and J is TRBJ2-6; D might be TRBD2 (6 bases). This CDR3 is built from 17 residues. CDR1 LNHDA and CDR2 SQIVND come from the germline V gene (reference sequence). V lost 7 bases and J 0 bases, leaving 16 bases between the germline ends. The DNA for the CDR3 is TGTGCCAGTAACAGTTGGCGGGGATCCTCTGGGGCCAACGTCCTGACTTTC. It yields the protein CASNSWRGSSGANVLTF.

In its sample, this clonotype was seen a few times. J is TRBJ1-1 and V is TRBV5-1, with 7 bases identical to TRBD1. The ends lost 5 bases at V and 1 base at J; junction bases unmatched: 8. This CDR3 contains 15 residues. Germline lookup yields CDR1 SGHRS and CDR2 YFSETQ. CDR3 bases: TGCGCCAGCAGGGGGGACAGAACCGAGAACACTGAAGCTTTCTTT. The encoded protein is CASRGDRTENTEAFF.

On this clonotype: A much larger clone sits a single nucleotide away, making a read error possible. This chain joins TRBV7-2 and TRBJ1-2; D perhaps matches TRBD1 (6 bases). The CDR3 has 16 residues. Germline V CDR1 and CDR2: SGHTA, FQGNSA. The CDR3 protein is CASSSPQGRANCGYTF. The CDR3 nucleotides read TGTGCCAGCAGCTCACCCCAGGGGAGAGCTAACTGTGGCTACACCTTC.

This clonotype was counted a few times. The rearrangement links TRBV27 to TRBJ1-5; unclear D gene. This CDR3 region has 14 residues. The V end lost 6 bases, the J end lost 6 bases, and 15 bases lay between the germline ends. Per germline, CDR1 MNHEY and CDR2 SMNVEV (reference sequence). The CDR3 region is CASRRGGDAQPQHF. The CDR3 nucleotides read TGTGCCAGCAGGAGAGGTGGGGATGCTCAGCCCCAGCATTTT.

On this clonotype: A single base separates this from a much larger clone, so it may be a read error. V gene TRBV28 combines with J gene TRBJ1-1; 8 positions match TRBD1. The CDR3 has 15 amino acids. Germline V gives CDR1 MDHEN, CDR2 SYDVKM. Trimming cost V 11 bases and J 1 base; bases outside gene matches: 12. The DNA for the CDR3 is TGTGCCGGCCCCAAAACAGGGGGTGGGAACACTGAAGCTTTCTTT. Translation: CAGPKTGGGNTEAFF.

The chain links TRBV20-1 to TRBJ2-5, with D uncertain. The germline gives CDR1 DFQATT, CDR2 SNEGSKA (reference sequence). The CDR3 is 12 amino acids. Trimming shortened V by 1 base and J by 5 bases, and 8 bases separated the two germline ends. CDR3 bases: TGCAGTGCTAGAGCAATCGCTGAGACCCAGTACTTC. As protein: CSARAIAETQYF.

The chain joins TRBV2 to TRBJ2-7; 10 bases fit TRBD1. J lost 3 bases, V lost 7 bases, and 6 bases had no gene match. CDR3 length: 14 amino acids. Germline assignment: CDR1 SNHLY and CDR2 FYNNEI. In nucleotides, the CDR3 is TGTGCCAGCACCAGACAGGGGGCTAACTACGAGCAGTACTTC. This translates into CASTRQGANYEQYF.

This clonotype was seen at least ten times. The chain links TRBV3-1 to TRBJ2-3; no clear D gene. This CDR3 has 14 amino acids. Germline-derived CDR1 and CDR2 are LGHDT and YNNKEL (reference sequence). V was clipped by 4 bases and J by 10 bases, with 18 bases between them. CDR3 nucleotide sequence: TGTGCCAGCAGCCGACAACCCGCAGCAGTTGCGCAGTATTTT. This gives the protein CASSRQPAAVAQYF.

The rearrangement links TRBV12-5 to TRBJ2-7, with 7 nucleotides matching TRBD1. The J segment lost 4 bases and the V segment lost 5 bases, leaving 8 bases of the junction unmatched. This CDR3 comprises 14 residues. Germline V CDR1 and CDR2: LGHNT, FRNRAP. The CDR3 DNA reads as TGTGCTAGTGGTCCCCGGGACAGTCCTTACGAGCAGTACGTC. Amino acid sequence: CASGPRDSPYEQYV.

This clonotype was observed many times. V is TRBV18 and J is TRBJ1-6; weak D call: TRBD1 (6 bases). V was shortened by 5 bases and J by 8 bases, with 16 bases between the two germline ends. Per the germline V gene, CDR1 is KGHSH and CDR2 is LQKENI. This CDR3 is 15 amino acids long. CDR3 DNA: TGTGCCAGCTCAGTTCAGGACAGAGGCGATTCACCCCTCCACTTT. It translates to CASSVQDRGDSPLHF.

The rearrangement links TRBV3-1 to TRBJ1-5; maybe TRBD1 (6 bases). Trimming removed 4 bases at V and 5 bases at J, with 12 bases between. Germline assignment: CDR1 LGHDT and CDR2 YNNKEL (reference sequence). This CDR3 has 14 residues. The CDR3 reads CASSPLQGDQPQHF. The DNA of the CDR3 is TGTGCCAGCAGCCCATTACAGGGCGATCAGCCCCAGCATTTT.

In nucleotides, the CDR3 is TGTGCCAGCTCACAGGGGACTAGCGGGACTTCTGAGCAGTTCTTC. Translating gives CASSQGTSGTSEQFF. The gene calls are TRBV18 and TRBJ2-1; 13 bases align to TRBD2. J lost 9 bases, V lost 4 bases, and 6 bases had no gene match. Germline CDR1 and CDR2: KGHSH and LQKENI. The CDR3 is 15 amino acids.

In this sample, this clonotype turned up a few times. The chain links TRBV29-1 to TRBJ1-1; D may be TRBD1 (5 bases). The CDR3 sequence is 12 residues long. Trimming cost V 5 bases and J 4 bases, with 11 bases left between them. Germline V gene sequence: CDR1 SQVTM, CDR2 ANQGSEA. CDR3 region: CSVPRGGTEAFF. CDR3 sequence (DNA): TGCAGCGTTCCTCGGGGGGGCACTGAAGCTTTCTTT.

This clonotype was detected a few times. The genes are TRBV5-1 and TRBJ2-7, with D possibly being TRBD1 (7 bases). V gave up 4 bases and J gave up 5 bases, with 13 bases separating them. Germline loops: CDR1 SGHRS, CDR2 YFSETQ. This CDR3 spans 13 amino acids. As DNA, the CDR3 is TGCGCCAGCAGCCCCAGGGGGGTGGACGAGCAGTACTTC. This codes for CASSPRGVDEQYF. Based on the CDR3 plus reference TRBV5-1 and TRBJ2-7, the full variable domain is KAGVTQTPRYLIKTRGQQVTLSCSPISGHRSVSWYQQTPGQGLQFLFEYFSETQRNKGNFPGRFSGRQFSNSRSEMNVSTLELGDSALYLCASSPRGVDEQYFGPGTRLTVT.

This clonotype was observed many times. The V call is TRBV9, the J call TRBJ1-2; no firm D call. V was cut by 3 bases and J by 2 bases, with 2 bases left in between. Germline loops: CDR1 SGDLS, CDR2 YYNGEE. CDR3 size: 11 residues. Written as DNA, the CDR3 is TGTGCCAGCAGCGCGAACTATGGCTACACCTTC. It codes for CASSANYGYTF.

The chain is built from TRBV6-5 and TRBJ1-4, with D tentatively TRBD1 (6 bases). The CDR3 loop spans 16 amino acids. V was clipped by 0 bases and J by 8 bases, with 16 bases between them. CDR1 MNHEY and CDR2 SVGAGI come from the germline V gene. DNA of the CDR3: TGTGCCAGCAGTTACTCGAGTAGGGGGGCGCGCGAAAAACTGTTTTTT. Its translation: CASSYSSRGAREKLFF.

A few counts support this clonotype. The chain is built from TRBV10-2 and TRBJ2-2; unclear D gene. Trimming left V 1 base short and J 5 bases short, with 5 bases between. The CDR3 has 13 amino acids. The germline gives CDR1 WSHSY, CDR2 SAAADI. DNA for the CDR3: TGCGCCAGCAGTGAGTACGGGACCGGGGAGCTGTTTTTT. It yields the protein CASSEYGTGELFF.

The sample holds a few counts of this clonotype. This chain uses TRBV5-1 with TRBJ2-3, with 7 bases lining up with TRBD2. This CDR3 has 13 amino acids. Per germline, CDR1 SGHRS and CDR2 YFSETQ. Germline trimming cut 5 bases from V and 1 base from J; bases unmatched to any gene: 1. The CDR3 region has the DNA TGCGCCAGCAGGCTAGCGGGCACAGATACGCAGTATTTT. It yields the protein CASRLAGTDTQYF. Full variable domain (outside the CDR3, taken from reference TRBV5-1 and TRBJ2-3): KAGVTQTPRYLIKTRGQQVTLSCSPISGHRSVSWYQQTPGQGLQFLFEYFSETQRNKGNFPGRFSGRQFSNSRSEMNVSTLELGDSALYLCASRLAGTDTQYFGPGTRLTVL.

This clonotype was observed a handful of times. The CDR3 here is CASLAGTGPYEQYF. The CDR3 bases are TGTGCCAGCTTAGCGGGAACCGGTCCCTACGAGCAGTACTTC. The genes are TRBV6-1 and TRBJ2-7; 8 nucleotides agree with TRBD2. The trim removed 8 bases at V and 2 bases at J, leaving 8 bases unmatched. Germline V lookup: CDR1 MNHNS, CDR2 SASEGT. This CDR3 contains 14 residues.

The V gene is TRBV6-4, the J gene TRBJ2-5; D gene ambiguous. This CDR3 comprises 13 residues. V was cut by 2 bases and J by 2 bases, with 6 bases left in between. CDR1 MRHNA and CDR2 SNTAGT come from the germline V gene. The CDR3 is CASSDALQETQYF. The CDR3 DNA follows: TGTGCCAGCAGTGACGCATTACAAGAGACCCAGTACTTC.

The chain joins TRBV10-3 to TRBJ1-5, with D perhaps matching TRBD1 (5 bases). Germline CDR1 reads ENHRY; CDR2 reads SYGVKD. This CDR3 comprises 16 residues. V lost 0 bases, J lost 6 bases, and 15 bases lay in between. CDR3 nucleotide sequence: TGTGCCATCAGTGAGTCGAAGTCGGTGGGACCTCAGCCCCAGCATTTT. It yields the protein CAISESKSVGPQPQHF.

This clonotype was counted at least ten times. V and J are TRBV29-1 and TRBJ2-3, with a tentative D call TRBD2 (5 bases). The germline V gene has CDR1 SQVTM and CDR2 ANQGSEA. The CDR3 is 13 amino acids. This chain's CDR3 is CSWRYSSTDTQYF. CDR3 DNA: TGCAGTTGGAGGTACTCTAGCACAGATACGCAGTATTTT.

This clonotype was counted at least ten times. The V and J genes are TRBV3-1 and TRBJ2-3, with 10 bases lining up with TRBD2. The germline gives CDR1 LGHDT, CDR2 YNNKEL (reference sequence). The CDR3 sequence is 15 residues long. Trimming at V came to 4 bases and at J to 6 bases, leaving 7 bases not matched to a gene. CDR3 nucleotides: TGTGCCAGCAGCCCCGGGACTAGCGTCTTCGATACGCAGTATTTT. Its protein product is CASSPGTSVFDTQYF.

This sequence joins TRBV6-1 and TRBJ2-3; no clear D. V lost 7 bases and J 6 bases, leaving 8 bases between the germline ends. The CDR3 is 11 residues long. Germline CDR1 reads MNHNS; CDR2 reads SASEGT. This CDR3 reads CASNLFDTQYF. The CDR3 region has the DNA TGTGCCAGCAACCTATTTGATACGCAGTATTTT.